One and the same sample provided the 8 T cell receptor beta chains below, sequenced in a study of blood T cell repertoires in COVID-19. Libraries were prepared by immunoSEQ multiplex PCR; TCRdb keeps only in-frame clonotypes and omits some of them. Of about 270,000 clones listed, 65% to 90% were seen once; the top ten hold around 3.2%. The source material was peripheral blood. The origin of the receptors is a woman between 55 and 75 years old with active or convalescent COVID-19.

The chain uses TRBV5-4 and TRBJ1-1; D possibly corresponds to TRBD1 (5 bases). V lost 1 base, J lost 6 bases, and 10 bases lay in between. In germline, CDR1 is SGHNT, CDR2 YYREEE (reference sequence). The CDR3 length is 13 residues. The CDR3: CASSLRGTAEAFF. In DNA form, the CDR3 reads TGTGCCAGCAGCTTGAGGGGTACGGCTGAAGCTTTCTTT.

V and J are TRBV11-3 and TRBJ2-3, with 8 positions matching TRBD1. Per the germline V gene, CDR1 is SGHNT and CDR2 is YENEEA. V was clipped by 1 base and J by 4 bases; unmatched bases: 7. The CDR3 is 16 amino acids. The CDR3 loop reads CASSLGGSRGPDTQYF. The CDR3 DNA reads as TGTGCCAGCAGCTTAGGGGGGAGCAGGGGGCCAGATACGCAGTATTTT.

The rearrangement joins TRBV7-2 to TRBJ2-5; D is uncertain. Trimming removed 5 bases from V and 3 bases from J, with 13 bases in between. The CDR3 sequence is 14 residues long. Germline-derived CDR1 and CDR2 are SGHTA and FQGNSA. This CDR3 reads CASSPPQLKETQYF. CDR3 in DNA: TGTGCCAGCAGCCCGCCACAGCTTAAAGAGACCCAGTACTTC.

CDR3 in DNA: TGTGCCAGTGCGACAGATCCTAATTCACCCCTCCACTTT. This encodes CASATDPNSPLHF. This sequence joins TRBV7-3 and TRBJ1-6, with D maybe TRBD1 (5 bases). Trimming cost V 9 bases and J 6 bases, with 12 bases left between them. Germline CDR1 SGHTA, CDR2 FQGTGA. This CDR3 is built from 13 residues. The complete variable domain, with remaining parts taken from reference TRBV7-3 and TRBJ1-6, reads GAGVSQTPSNKVTEKGKYVELRCDPISGHTALYWYRQSLGQGPEFLIYFQGTGAADDSGLPNDRFFAVRPEGSVSTLKIQRTERGDSAVYLCASATDPNSPLHFGNGTRLTVT.

The chain employs TRBV5-1 and TRBJ2-1, with D tentatively TRBD1 (6 bases). This CDR3 is built from 16 residues. V lost 2 bases and J lost 0, with 12 bases in between. Germline V CDR1 and CDR2: SGHRS, YFSETQ. The CDR3 sequence: CASSLQGASSYNEQFF. The CDR3 DNA sequence: TGCGCCAGCAGCTTACAGGGAGCTAGCTCCTACAATGAGCAGTTCTTC.

Remarks on this clone: Other DNA sequences in the sample encode the same CDR3. This chain uses TRBV12-3 or TRBV12-4 with TRBJ1-5; 7 bases align to TRBD1. V dropped 5 bases and J dropped 5; count of bases not matched to a gene: 3. The CDR3 runs to 13 residues. CDR3 protein: CASSLQGYQPQHF. CDR3 nucleotide sequence: TGTGCCAGCAGTCTACAGGGGTATCAGCCCCAGCATTTT.

This clone was counted only a few times. This chain connects TRBV14 to TRBJ2-5; the D gene is possibly TRBD1 (6 bases). The length of the CDR3 is 16 residues. Trimming cost V 5 bases and J 5 bases, with 21 bases left between them. Looked up from germline, CDR1 is SGHDN and CDR2 is FVKESK. Here the CDR3 DNA reads TGTGCCAGCAGCTCAAGATGGGGGCCGCGTGGGGAGACCCAGTACTTC. This codes for CASSSRWGPRGETQYF.

The chain recombines TRBV6-6 with TRBJ2-5, with TRBD2 matching over 7 bases. Germline V lookup: CDR1 MNHNY, CDR2 SVGAGI (reference sequence). Trimming removed 3 bases from V and 2 bases from J; junction bases left unmatched: 3. The CDR3 spans 14 residues. DNA for the CDR3: TGTGCCAGCAGTTATTGGGGGGGGCAAGAGACCCAGTACTTC. It specifies CASSYWGGQETQYF.